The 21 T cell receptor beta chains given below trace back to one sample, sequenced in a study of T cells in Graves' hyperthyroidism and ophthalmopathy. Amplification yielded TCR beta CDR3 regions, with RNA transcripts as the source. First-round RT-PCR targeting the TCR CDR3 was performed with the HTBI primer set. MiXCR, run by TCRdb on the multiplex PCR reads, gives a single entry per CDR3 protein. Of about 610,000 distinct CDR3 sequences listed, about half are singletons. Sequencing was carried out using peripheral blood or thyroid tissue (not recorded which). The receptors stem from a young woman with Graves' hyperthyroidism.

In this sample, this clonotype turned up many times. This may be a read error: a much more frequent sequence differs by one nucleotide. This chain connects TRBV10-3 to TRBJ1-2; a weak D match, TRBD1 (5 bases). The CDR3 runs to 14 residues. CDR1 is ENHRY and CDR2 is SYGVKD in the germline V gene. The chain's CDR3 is CAIIREGDDFGCTF. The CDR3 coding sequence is TGTGCCATCATCCGGGAAGGGGACGATTTCGGCTGCACCTTC.

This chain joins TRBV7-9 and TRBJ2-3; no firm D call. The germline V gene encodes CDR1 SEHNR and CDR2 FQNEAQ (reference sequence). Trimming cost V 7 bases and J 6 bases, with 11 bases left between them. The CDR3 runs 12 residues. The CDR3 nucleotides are TGTGCCAGCACGACTGGCGTGGATACGCAGTATTTT. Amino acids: CASTTGVDTQYF.

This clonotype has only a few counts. CDR3 nucleotides: TGCAGCGTCGGCGGACTAGCGGGAGTGGGGGAGACCCAGTACTTC. Protein: CSVGGLAGVGETQYF. This sequence joins TRBV29-1 and TRBJ2-5; 13 nucleotides align to TRBD2. The trim removed 6 bases at V and 5 bases at J, leaving 9 bases unmatched. The CDR3 is made up of 15 amino acids. Germline V gene sequence: CDR1 SQVTM, CDR2 ANQGSEA.

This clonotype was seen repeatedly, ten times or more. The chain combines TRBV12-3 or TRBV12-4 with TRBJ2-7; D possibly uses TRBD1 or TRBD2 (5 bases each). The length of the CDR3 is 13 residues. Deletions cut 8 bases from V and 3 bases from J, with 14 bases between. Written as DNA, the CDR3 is TGTGCCAGCGGGACGGGGCGAGGCTACGAGCAGTACTTC. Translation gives CASGTGRGYEQYF.

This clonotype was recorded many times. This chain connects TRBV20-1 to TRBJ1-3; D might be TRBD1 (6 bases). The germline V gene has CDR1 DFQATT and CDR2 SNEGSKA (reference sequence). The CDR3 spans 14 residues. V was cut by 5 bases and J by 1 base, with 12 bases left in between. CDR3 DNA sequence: TGCAGTGCTTACACAGGGACATCTGGAAACACCATATATTTT. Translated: CSAYTGTSGNTIYF.

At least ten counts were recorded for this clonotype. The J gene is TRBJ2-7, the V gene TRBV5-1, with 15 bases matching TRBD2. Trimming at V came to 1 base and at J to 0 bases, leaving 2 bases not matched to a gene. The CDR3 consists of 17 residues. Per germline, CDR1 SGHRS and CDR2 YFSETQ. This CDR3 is CASSLRTSGRVSYEQYF. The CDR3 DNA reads TGCGCCAGCAGCTTGCGGACTAGCGGGAGGGTCTCCTACGAGCAGTACTTC.

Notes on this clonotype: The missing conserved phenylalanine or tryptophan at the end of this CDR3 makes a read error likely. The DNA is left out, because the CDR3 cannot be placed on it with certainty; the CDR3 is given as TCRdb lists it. This CDR3 is CASSSRDRASTY. The rearrangement uses TRBV7-8 and TRBJ1-6; TRBD1, the D gene given by the table, was not confirmed from the DNA. The length of the CDR3 is 12 amino acids, counting both ends. The V gene's germline CDR1 is SGHVS and CDR2 FQNEAQ.

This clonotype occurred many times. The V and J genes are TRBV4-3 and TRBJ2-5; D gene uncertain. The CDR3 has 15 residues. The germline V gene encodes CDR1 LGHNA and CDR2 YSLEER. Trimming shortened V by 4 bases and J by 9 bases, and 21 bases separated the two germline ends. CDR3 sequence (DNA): TGCGCCAGCAGCCGGAGCCAAGGTCATGTCGATCCCCAGTACTTC. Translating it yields CASSRSQGHVDPQYF.

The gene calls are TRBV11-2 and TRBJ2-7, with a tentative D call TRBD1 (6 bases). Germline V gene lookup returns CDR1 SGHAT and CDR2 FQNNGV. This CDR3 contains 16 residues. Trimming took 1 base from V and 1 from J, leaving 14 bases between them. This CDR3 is CASSLAPGHSSYEQYF. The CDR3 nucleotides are TGTGCCAGCAGCTTAGCCCCGGGACACTCATCCTACGAGCAGTACTTC.

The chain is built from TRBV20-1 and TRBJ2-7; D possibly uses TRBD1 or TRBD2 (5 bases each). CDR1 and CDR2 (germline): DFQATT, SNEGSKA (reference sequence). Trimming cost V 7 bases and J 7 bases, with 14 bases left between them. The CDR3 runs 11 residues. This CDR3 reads CSVLGEYEQYF. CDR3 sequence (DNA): TGCAGTGTCCTAGGGGAGTATGAGCAGTACTTC.

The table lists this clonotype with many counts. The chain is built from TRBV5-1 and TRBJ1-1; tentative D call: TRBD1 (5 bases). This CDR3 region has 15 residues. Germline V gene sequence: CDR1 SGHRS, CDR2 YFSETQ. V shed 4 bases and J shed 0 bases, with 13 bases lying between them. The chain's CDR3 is CASSNPGRLNTEAFF. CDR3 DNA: TGCGCCAGCAGCAACCCGGGACGGCTGAACACTGAAGCTTTCTTT.

CDR3 amino acids: CATSDVTGGAYEQYF. The CDR3 DNA reads TGTGCCACCAGTGATGTGACAGGGGGGGCCTACGAGCAGTACTTC. The rearrangement uses TRBV24-1 and TRBJ2-7, with 9 bases matching TRBD1. Per the germline V gene, CDR1 is KGHDR and CDR2 is SFDVKD. CDR3 size: 15 residues. V was pared by 3 bases and J by 2 bases, with 4 bases of the junction left unmatched.

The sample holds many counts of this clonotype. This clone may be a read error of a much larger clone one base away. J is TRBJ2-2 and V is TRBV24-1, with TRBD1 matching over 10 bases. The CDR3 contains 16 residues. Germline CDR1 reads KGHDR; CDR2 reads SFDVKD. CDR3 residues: CAISDLGQGDTGELFF. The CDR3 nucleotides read TGTGCCATCAGTGATTTAGGACAGGGGGACACCGGGGAGCTGTTTTTT.

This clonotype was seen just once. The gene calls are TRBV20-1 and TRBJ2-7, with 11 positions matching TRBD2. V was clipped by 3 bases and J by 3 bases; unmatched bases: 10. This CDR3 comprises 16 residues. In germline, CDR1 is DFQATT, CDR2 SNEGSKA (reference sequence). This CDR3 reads CSARERLAGNDYEQYF. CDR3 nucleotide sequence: TGCAGTGCTAGGGAGAGACTAGCGGGAAACGACTACGAGCAGTACTTC.

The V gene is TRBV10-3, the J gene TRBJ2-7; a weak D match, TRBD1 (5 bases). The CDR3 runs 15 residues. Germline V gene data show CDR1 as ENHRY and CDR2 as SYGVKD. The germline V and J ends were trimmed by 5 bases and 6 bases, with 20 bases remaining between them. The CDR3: CAISTSSLRGREQYF. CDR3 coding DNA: TGTGCCATCAGTACTTCCTCACTAAGGGGTCGCGAGCAGTACTTC.

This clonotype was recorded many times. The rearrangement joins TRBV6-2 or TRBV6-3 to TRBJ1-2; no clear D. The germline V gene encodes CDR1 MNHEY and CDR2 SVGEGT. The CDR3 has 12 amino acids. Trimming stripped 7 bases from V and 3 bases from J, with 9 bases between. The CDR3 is CASKDGYYGYTF. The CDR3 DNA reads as TGTGCCAGCAAAGACGGGTACTATGGCTACACCTTC.

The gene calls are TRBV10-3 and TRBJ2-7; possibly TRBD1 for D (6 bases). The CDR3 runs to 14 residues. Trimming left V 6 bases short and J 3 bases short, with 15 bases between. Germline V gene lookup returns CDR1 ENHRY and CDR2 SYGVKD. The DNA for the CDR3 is TGTGCCATCAGGCCGCGACAGGAAGGCTACGAGCAGTACTTC. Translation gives CAIRPRQEGYEQYF.

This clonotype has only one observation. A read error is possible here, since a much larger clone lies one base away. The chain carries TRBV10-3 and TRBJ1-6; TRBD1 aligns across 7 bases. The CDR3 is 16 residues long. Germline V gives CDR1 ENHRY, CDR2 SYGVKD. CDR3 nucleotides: TGTGCCAGCAGTCAGCGGACAGGTGCCCATAATTCACCCCTCCACTTT. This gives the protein CASSQRTGAHNSPLHF.

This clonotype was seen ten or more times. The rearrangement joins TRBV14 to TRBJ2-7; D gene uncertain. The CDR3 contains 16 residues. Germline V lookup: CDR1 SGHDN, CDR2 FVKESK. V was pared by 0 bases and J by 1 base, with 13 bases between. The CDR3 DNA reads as TGTGCCAGCAGCCAAGATATGGCCAGAAGGTCCTACGAGCAGTACTTC. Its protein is CASSQDMARRSYEQYF.

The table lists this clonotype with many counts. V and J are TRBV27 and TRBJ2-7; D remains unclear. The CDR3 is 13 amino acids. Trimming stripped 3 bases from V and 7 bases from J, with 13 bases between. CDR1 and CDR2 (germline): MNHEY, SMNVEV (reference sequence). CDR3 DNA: TGTGCCAGCAGTTTGGGCAGTAGTCGGGAGCAGTACTTC. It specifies CASSLGSSREQYF.

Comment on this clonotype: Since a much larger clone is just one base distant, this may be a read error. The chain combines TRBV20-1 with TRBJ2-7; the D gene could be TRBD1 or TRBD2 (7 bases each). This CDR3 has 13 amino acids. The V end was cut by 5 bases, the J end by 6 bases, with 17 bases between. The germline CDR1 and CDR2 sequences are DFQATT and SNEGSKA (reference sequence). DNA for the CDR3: TGCAGTGCTCCTCAGGGGGGGGGAGGCGAGCAGTACTTC. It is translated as CSAPQGGGGEQYF.